One and the same sample provided the 28 T cell receptor beta chains below, sequenced in a study of blood T cell repertoires in COVID-19. Here immunoSEQ multiplex PCR was the method, and the copy in TCRdb shows in-frame clones only, minus some. The sample lists approximately 92,000 clones, around 72% occurring once. Sequenced sample: peripheral blood. These receptors originate from a woman aged 60-70 years in a cohort sampled during active or convalescent COVID-19.

This clone was counted once. The chain carries TRBV4-1 and TRBJ2-1; 14 bases map to TRBD2. The CDR3 sequence is 17 residues long. The germline CDR1 and CDR2 sequences are MGHRA and YSYEKL. V lost 1 base, J lost 10 bases, and 9 bases stayed unmatched. The CDR3 sequence is CASSQAGTSGGYSEQFF. CDR3 coding DNA: TGCGCCAGCAGCCAAGCCGGGACTAGCGGGGGTTACTCAGAGCAGTTCTTC.

This chain links TRBV27 with TRBJ1-6, with TRBD1 identical over 8 bases. V shed 7 bases and J 0 bases; nucleotides not matched to a gene: 20. The CDR3 contains 21 residues. Germline CDR1 is MNHEY and CDR2 is SMNVEV (reference sequence). This CDR3 reads CASTQNSGTGGASSYNSPLHF. CDR3 bases: TGTGCCAGCACACAGAACTCCGGGACAGGTGGGGCAAGCTCCTATAATTCACCCCTCCACTTT.

The chain carries TRBV5-8 and TRBJ2-1, with 9 positions matching TRBD2. Germline V gene data show CDR1 as SGHTS and CDR2 as YDEGEE. This CDR3 has 12 residues. V gave up 3 bases and J gave up 16 bases; unmatched junction bases: 8. CDR3 sequence (DNA): TGTGCCAGCAGCTCGAGGACTAGCGTCTTATTCTTC. Translated: CASSSRTSVLFF.

The chain combines TRBV6-2 or TRBV6-3 with TRBJ2-1; possible D gene TRBD1, 5 bases. Germline CDR1 reads MNHEY; CDR2 reads SVGEGT. The CDR3 is 12 amino acids. Trimming took off 0 bases at V and 9 bases at J, with 6 bases between the two ends. The CDR3 spells CASSYSGAEQFF. CDR3 DNA: TGTGCCAGCAGTTACTCTGGGGCTGAGCAGTTCTTC.

Ten or more counts support this clone. The chain recombines TRBV7-3 with TRBJ2-3; weak D call: TRBD2 (6 bases). The CDR3 sequence is 15 residues long. Germline CDR1 is SGHTA and CDR2 is FQGTGA. The V gene lost 2 bases and the J gene lost 3 bases, with 12 bases spanning the gap. For the CDR3, the DNA is TGTGCCAGCAGCTTAGGAGGGGTGAGGACAGATACGCAGTATTTT. Protein sequence: CASSLGGVRTDTQYF. Complete variable domain (other parts from reference TRBV7-3 and TRBJ2-3): GAGVSQTPSNKVTEKGKYVELRCDPISGHTALYWYRQSLGQGPEFLIYFQGTGAADDSGLPNDRFFAVRPEGSVSTLKIQRTERGDSAVYLCASSLGGVRTDTQYFGPGTRLTVL.

The chain is built from TRBV5-1 and TRBJ2-3, with 8 bases fitting TRBD2. This CDR3 comprises 16 residues. Germline V gives CDR1 SGHRS, CDR2 YFSETQ. The V segment lost 0 bases and the J segment 4 bases; nucleotides outside the gene matches: 7. The CDR3 nucleotides are TGCGCCAGCAGCTTGGCCCCGGGACTAGTCTCAGATACGCAGTATTTT. Translated: CASSLAPGLVSDTQYF.

The chain links TRBV7-9 to TRBJ1-4; D unresolved. CDR3 length: 13 amino acids. The germline V gene encodes CDR1 SEHNR and CDR2 FQNEAQ (reference sequence). V lost 8 bases to trimming and J lost 7 bases, with 14 bases between them. The CDR3 DNA is TGTGCCAGCCAACTGCAGGCTGGTGAAAAACTGTTTTTT. Encoded protein: CASQLQAGEKLFF.

The chain joins TRBV5-6 to TRBJ1-2; 9 bases are a match to TRBD1. Trimming cost V 3 bases and J 6 bases; bases outside gene matches: 15. This CDR3 region has 17 residues. Germline loops: CDR1 SGHDT, CDR2 YYEEEE. In DNA form, the CDR3 reads TGTGCCAGCAGCTCCTCCCAGAGGGGACAGGGAACCCATGGCTACACCTTC. Protein: CASSSSQRGQGTHGYTF.

This CDR3 is CASSSKQGVGETQYF. The CDR3 DNA reads TGCGCCAGCAGCTCAAAACAGGGGGTTGGGGAGACCCAGTACTTC. This rearrangement joins TRBV5-1 to TRBJ2-5, with 8 bases that match TRBD1. In germline, CDR1 is SGHRS, CDR2 YFSETQ. J was trimmed by 5 bases and V by 3 bases; bases with no gene match: 9. The CDR3 is 15 amino acids.

This clone has more than one count but fewer than ten. The J gene is TRBJ1-4, the V gene TRBV4-2, with 7 bases that match TRBD1. V lost 5 bases, J lost 4 bases, and 4 bases stayed unmatched. Germline values: CDR1 LGHNA, CDR2 YNFKEQ. The CDR3 contains 14 residues. The DNA of the CDR3 is TGTGCCAGCAGCAGACAGGGACTTAATGAAAAACTGTTTTTT. This sequence encodes CASSRQGLNEKLFF.

This clone was counted between two and nine times. The CDR3 bases are TGTGCCTGGAGTTTGGGACTTTCCTACAATGAGCAGTTCTTC. Translated: CAWSLGLSYNEQFF. J is TRBJ2-1 and V is TRBV30, with TRBD2 as a possible D gene (6 bases). There are 14 residues in the CDR3. Germline V gene sequence: CDR1 GTSNPN, CDR2 SVGIG (reference sequence). V lost 2 bases, J lost 1 base, and 9 bases lay in between.

The chain links TRBV4-1 to TRBJ2-3, with 10 nucleotides matching TRBD2. The ends lost 4 bases at V and 2 bases at J; junction bases unmatched: 12. CDR3 length: 18 amino acids. CDR1 is MGHRA, CDR2 YSYEKL, per germline. The chain's CDR3 is CASSLGVAGGLHTDTQYF. DNA of the CDR3: TGCGCCAGCAGCCTGGGGGTAGCGGGGGGTCTACACACAGATACGCAGTATTTT.

This chain uses TRBV28 with TRBJ2-4; D remains unclear. Germline V lookup: CDR1 MDHEN, CDR2 SYDVKM. This CDR3 spans 12 amino acids. Trimming shortened V by 6 bases and J by 10 bases, and 13 bases separated the two germline ends. This chain's CDR3 is CASRPVGPIQYF. CDR3 coding DNA: TGTGCCAGCAGACCCGTGGGCCCGATTCAGTACTTC.

The chain has TRBV4-1 and TRBJ2-7; 10 bases map to TRBD1. There are 15 residues in the CDR3. J gave up 2 bases and V 7 bases, and 8 bases lay outside the gene matches. From germline, CDR1 is MGHRA and CDR2 YSYEKL. The CDR3 nucleotides read TGCGCCAGCACCCTTGGACAGGGGGTTACCTACGAGCAGTACTTC. Its protein product is CASTLGQGVTYEQYF.

The chain combines TRBV20-1 with TRBJ2-3; D possibly corresponds to TRBD2 (5 bases). V was clipped by 3 bases and J by 6 bases, with 10 bases between them. This CDR3 comprises 12 residues. Looked up from germline, CDR1 is DFQATT and CDR2 is SNEGSKA (reference sequence). The CDR3 region is CSASVPGDTQYF. The DNA of the CDR3 is TGCAGTGCTAGTGTTCCGGGGGATACGCAGTATTTT.

The chain carries TRBV29-1 and TRBJ1-5; 9 bases fit TRBD1. Looked up from germline, CDR1 is SQVTM and CDR2 is ANQGSEA. The CDR3 has 14 residues. Trimming removed 1 base from V and 4 bases from J; junction bases left unmatched: 2. CDR3 sequence reads: CSVEVGTGNQPQHF. The CDR3 DNA is TGCAGCGTTGAAGTTGGGACAGGGAATCAGCCCCAGCATTTT.

The chain uses TRBV4-2 and TRBJ2-1; 7 bases are shared with TRBD2. CDR3 length: 16 amino acids. Losses at the gene ends were 0 bases for V and 2 bases for J; bases not matched to a gene: 4. CDR1 is LGHNA and CDR2 is YNFKEQ in the germline V gene. The CDR3 loop reads CASSQDLRGTYNEQFF. Written as DNA, the CDR3 is TGTGCCAGCAGCCAAGATCTGCGGGGGACCTACAATGAGCAGTTCTTC.

The chain couples TRBV12-5 to TRBJ1-3; 8 bases map to TRBD1. The CDR3 totals 16 residues. After removal of 2 bases from V and 0 bases from J, the junction contained 3 bases not matched to a gene. Germline CDR1 is LGHNT and CDR2 is FRNRAP. The chain's CDR3 is CASGLPGGLSGNTIYF. The CDR3 DNA reads TGTGCTAGTGGTTTGCCAGGGGGCCTCTCTGGAAACACCATATATTTT. Based on the CDR3 plus reference TRBV12-5 and TRBJ1-3, the full variable domain is DARVTQTPRHKVTEMGQEVTMRCQPILGHNTVFWYRQTMMQGLELLAYFRNRAPLDDSGMPKDRFSAEMPDATLATLKIQPSEPRDSAVYFCASGLPGGLSGNTIYFGEGSWLTVV.

The chain links TRBV19 to TRBJ1-2; tentative D call: TRBD1 (5 bases). With 3 bases removed from V and 10 bases from J, the gap between germline ends came to 9 bases. CDR3 length equals 11 residues. Germline V lookup: CDR1 LNHDA, CDR2 SQIVND (reference sequence). CDR3 amino acids: CASSMGHLYTF. The CDR3 DNA sequence: TGTGCCAGTAGTATGGGGCACCTCTACACCTTC. Filled out from reference TRBV19 and TRBJ1-2, the complete variable domain reads DGGITQSPKYLFRKEGQNVTLSCEQNLNHDAMYWYRQDPGQGLRLIYYSQIVNDFQKGDIAEGYSVSREKKESFPLTVTSAQKNPTAFYLCASSMGHLYTFGSGTRLTVV.

The rearrangement links TRBV18 to TRBJ2-2; TRBD1 agrees at 9 bases. The length of the CDR3 is 16 residues. The germline V gene has CDR1 KGHSH and CDR2 LQKENI. The V gene end was trimmed by 5 bases and the J gene end by 2 bases; junction bases not matched to a gene: 6. The CDR3, as DNA: TGTGCCAGCTCAAGATTACAGGGGGCTAACACCGGGGAGCTGTTTTTT. Translating it yields CASSRLQGANTGELFF. Variable domain in full (rest from reference TRBV18 and TRBJ2-2): NAGVMQNPRHLVRRRGQEARLRCSPMKGHSHVYWYRQLPEEGLKFMVYLQKENIIDESGMPKERFSAEFPKEGPSILRIQQVVRGDSAAYFCASSRLQGANTGELFFGEGSRLTVL.

The rearrangement joins TRBV6-5 to TRBJ1-6, with D maybe TRBD1 (5 bases). Germline V CDR1 and CDR2: MNHEY, SVGAGI. Trimming cost V 2 bases and J 9 bases, with 8 bases left between them. The CDR3 runs to 13 residues. As DNA, the CDR3 is TGTGCCAGCAGTTACGGGCAGGGTTCACCCCTCCACTTT. Translated: CASSYGQGSPLHF.

V gene TRBV7-3 combines with J gene TRBJ2-1, with 12 nucleotides matching TRBD2. The CDR3 extends over 15 amino acids. CDR1 is SGHTA, CDR2 FQGTGA, per germline. With V trimmed by 3 bases and J by 5 bases, 2 bases remained unmatched. The CDR3 DNA sequence: TGTGCCAGCAGCTTTAGACTAGCGGGGGACAATGAGCAGTTCTTC. Translating it yields CASSFRLAGDNEQFF.

This clone turned up a few times. The rearrangement joins TRBV5-5 to TRBJ2-7, with D perhaps TRBD1 (6 bases). The CDR3 spans 17 residues. CDR1 SGHKS and CDR2 YYEKEE come from the germline V gene (reference sequence). Trimming stripped 0 bases from V and 2 bases from J, with 18 bases between. CDR3 amino acids: CASSLAAGASFTYEQYF. Here the CDR3 DNA reads TGTGCCAGCAGCTTGGCCGCAGGGGCCAGTTTTACCTACGAGCAGTACTTC. Based on the CDR3 plus reference TRBV5-5 and TRBJ2-7, the full variable domain is DAGVTQSPTHLIKTRGQQVTLRCSPISGHKSVSWYQQVLGQGPQFIFQYYEKEERGRGNFPDRFSARQFPNYSSELNVNALLLGDSALYLCASSLAAGASFTYEQYFGPGTRLTVT.

This rearrangement joins TRBV5-1 to TRBJ1-5; maybe TRBD1 (6 bases). Germline V gene data show CDR1 as SGHRS and CDR2 as YFSETQ. The ends were cut back, 4 bases at V and 3 bases at J, with 8 bases in the middle. This CDR3 spans 13 amino acids. CDR3 loop: CASSGDTNQPQHF. The CDR3 DNA follows: TGCGCCAGCAGCGGGGACACCAATCAGCCCCAGCATTTT.

The J gene is TRBJ1-5, the V gene TRBV11-3, with a weak D call TRBD1 (6 bases). V dropped 0 bases and J dropped 5 bases, with 17 bases sitting between them. The CDR3 has 17 residues. Germline CDR1 reads SGHNT; CDR2 reads YENEEA. The CDR3 here is CASSLDDSGGRHQPQHF. The DNA for the CDR3 is TGTGCCAGCAGCTTAGATGATTCGGGGGGCCGTCATCAGCCCCAGCATTTT.

This clone was seen ten or more times. The chain couples TRBV9 to TRBJ2-1, with D perhaps matching TRBD1 (5 bases). Between the trimmed V and J ends, which lost 2 bases and 9 bases, there was a span of 12 bases. CDR3 length equals 13 residues. Germline CDR1 SGDLS, CDR2 YYNGEE. The CDR3 bases are TGTGCCAGCAGCGTTATGTTTCAGGGTGAGCAGTTCTTC. It codes for CASSVMFQGEQFF. Supplemented by reference TRBV9 and TRBJ2-1, the full variable domain reads DSGVTQTPKHLITATGQRVTLRCSPRSGDLSVYWYQQSLDQGLQFLIQYYNGEERAKGNILERFSAQQFPDLHSELNLSSLELGDSALYFCASSVMFQGEQFFGPGTRLTVL.

The rearrangement joins TRBV6-2 or TRBV6-3 to TRBJ2-5; 10 positions agree with TRBD1. CDR3 length: 15 residues. Unmatched junction bases numbered 4, after V lost 2 bases and J lost 4 bases. Germline assignment: CDR1 MNHEY and CDR2 SVGEGT. In DNA, the CDR3 is TGTGCCAGCAGTTACGCCCGGACAGGGGGAGAGACCCAGTACTTC. It yields the protein CASSYARTGGETQYF.

In this sample, this clone turned up many times. The V and J genes are TRBV30 and TRBJ2-4; maybe TRBD1 (6 bases). The V gene's germline CDR1 is GTSNPN and CDR2 SVGIG (reference sequence). V lost 1 base, J lost 15 bases, and 16 bases lay in between. This CDR3 has 12 residues. Here the CDR3 reads CAWSDLTGRPYF. In nucleotides, the CDR3 is TGTGCCTGGAGTGACCTGACAGGTCGTCCGTACTTC.